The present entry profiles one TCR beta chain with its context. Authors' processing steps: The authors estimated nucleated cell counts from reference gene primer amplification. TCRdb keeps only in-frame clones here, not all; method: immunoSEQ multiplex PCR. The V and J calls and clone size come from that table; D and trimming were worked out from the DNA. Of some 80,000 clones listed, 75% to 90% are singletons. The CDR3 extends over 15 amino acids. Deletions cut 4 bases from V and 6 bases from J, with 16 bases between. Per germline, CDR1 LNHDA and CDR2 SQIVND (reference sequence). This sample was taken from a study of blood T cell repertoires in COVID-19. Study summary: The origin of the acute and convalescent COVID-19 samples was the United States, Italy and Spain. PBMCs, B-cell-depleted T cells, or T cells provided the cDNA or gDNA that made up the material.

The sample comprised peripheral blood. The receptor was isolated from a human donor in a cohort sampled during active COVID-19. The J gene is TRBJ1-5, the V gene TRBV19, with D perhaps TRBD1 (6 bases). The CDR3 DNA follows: TGTGCCAGTAGTACCTCAGGGGCCTCCAGTCAGCCCCAGCATTTT. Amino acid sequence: CASSTSGASSQPQHF.